This TCR beta chain was documented in a study of blood T cell repertoires in COVID-19. Looking at the study overall: COVID-19 samples collected from the United States, Italy and Spain covered acute and convalescent phases. Nucleic acid was either cDNA or gDNA, and it came from T cells, B-cell-depleted T cells, or PBMCs.

This CDR3 contains 16 residues. V gave up 1 base and J gave up 3 bases, with 14 bases separating them. CDR1 LGHNA and CDR2 YSLEER come from the germline V gene. Original processing methods: Amplification from reference gene primers served as the basis for estimated nucleated cell counts. TCRdb's table, derived via immunoSEQ multiplex PCR, lists solely in-frame clones and lacks some. V and J calls and clone size are given by that table; D and trimming were obtained from the DNA. The repertoire holds over 20,000 clones, around 82% seen once, with around a third in the top ten. J is TRBJ2-3 and V is TRBV4-3; tentatively, D is TRBD2 (6 bases). The sequencing input was peripheral blood. This receptor was obtained from a human donor in a cohort sampled during active COVID-19. The CDR3 loop is CASSQGRGGTTDTQYF. CDR3 coding DNA: TGCGCCAGCAGCCAAGGGAGGGGCGGGACTACAGATACGCAGTATTTT.